These 21 T cell receptor beta chains were sequenced from one sample in a study of blood T cell repertoires in COVID-19. The method was immunoSEQ multiplex PCR; TCRdb's version includes in-frame clones alone and lacks a portion of them. The data show tens of thousands of clones, 86% seen once. The sequenced material came from peripheral blood. The receptors shown here come from a human donor in a cohort sampled during active COVID-19.

V usage is TRBV19 and J usage is TRBJ2-1; 10 nucleotides align to TRBD1. Germline V gene lookup returns CDR1 LNHDA and CDR2 SQIVND (reference sequence). The trim removed 3 bases at V and 5 bases at J, leaving 4 bases unmatched. The CDR3 is 15 amino acids. The DNA of the CDR3 is TGTGCCAGTAGTATCTGGGGACAGGGGAACAATGAGCAGTTCTTC. It yields the protein CASSIWGQGNNEQFF.

The chain has TRBV2 and TRBJ2-7; D may be TRBD1 (6 bases). Trimming shortened V by 2 bases and J by 6 bases, and 11 bases separated the two germline ends. From germline, CDR1 is SNHLY and CDR2 FYNNEI. This CDR3 is built from 13 residues. The CDR3 protein is CASSETGRGEQYF. CDR3 sequence (DNA): TGTGCCAGCAGTGAAACAGGGAGAGGCGAGCAGTACTTC.

This clone was observed a single time. The chain recombines TRBV5-5 with TRBJ2-7, with D perhaps TRBD2 (6 bases). V was clipped by 0 bases and J by 5 bases, with 15 bases between them. The CDR3 length is 15 residues. Germline V lookup: CDR1 SGHKS, CDR2 YYEKEE (reference sequence). The CDR3 coding sequence is TGTGCCAGCAGCTTGGTATCTCAGGGAGGTCACGAGCAGTACTTC. Amino acid sequence: CASSLVSQGGHEQYF.

The V gene is TRBV6-2 or TRBV6-3, the J gene TRBJ1-1, with 8 positions matching TRBD1. The CDR3 has 14 amino acids. Germline V gives CDR1 MNHEY, CDR2 SVGEGT. V gave up 5 bases and J gave up 5 bases; unmatched junction bases: 7. The CDR3 sequence is CASSLSGGWTEAFF. The CDR3 region has the DNA TGTGCCAGCAGTCTATCAGGGGGCTGGACTGAAGCTTTCTTT.

The gene calls are TRBV7-3 and TRBJ2-2, with 8 bases fitting TRBD2. Germline V gene lookup returns CDR1 SGHTA and CDR2 FQGTGA. CDR3 length equals 16 residues. V shed 5 bases and J 4 bases; nucleotides not matched to a gene: 9. In DNA form, the CDR3 reads TGTGCCAGCAGCCCAGATAGCGGGGTCGGCACCGGGGAGCTGTTTTTT. It codes for CASSPDSGVGTGELFF.

V usage is TRBV5-8 and J usage is TRBJ2-7, with D tentatively TRBD2 (5 bases). The CDR3 has 15 residues. CDR1 is SGHTS, CDR2 YDEGEE, per germline. Trimming removed 0 bases at V and 2 bases at J, with 12 bases between. The CDR3 DNA follows: TGTGCCAGCAGCTTGGGACTAACCCGTACCTACGAGCAGTACTTC. Its translation is CASSLGLTRTYEQYF.

This clone occurred a few times. The chain is built from TRBV30 and TRBJ2-2; 9 nucleotides agree with TRBD2. Trimming cost V 2 bases and J 3 bases; bases outside gene matches: 4. Germline lookup yields CDR1 GTSNPN and CDR2 SVGIG (reference sequence). CDR3 length equals 15 residues. CDR3: CAWSRLAGDTGELFF. In nucleotides, the CDR3 is TGTGCCTGGAGTAGGTTAGCGGGGGACACCGGGGAGCTGTTTTTT.

J is TRBJ1-2 and V is TRBV20-1, with D uncertain. The ends were cut back, 6 bases at V and 5 bases at J, with 10 bases in the middle. This CDR3 contains 11 residues. CDR1 DFQATT and CDR2 SNEGSKA come from the germline V gene (reference sequence). CDR3 residues: CSALTPYGYTF. The CDR3 DNA reads as TGCAGTGCCCTGACACCTTATGGCTACACCTTC.

The rearrangement joins TRBV19 to TRBJ2-1; D perhaps matches TRBD2 (5 bases). Germline CDR1 LNHDA, CDR2 SQIVND (reference sequence). The V gene lost 10 bases and the J gene lost 6 bases, with 22 bases spanning the gap. The CDR3 runs 15 residues. In DNA, the CDR3 is TGTGCCACCCGAACTAGGAGAGGGCTAGGCAATGAGCAGTTCTTC. Amino acid sequence: CATRTRRGLGNEQFF.

The rearrangement uses TRBV5-8 and TRBJ2-5, with TRBD1 matching over 7 bases. The CDR3 is 14 amino acids. V lost 1 base, J lost 2 bases, and 2 bases stayed unmatched. From germline, CDR1 is SGHTS and CDR2 YDEGEE. The CDR3 sequence: CASSLRGRQETQYF. In DNA, the CDR3 is TGTGCCAGCAGCTTGAGGGGGCGACAAGAGACCCAGTACTTC.

The chain carries TRBV11-2 and TRBJ2-2; TRBD1 might be the D (7 bases). This CDR3 has 14 residues. CDR1 is SGHAT, CDR2 FQNNGV, per germline. Trimming removed 0 bases from V and 6 bases from J, with 8 bases in between. CDR3 nucleotide sequence: TGTGCCAGCAGCTTAGACAGGGGGGCCGGGGAGCTGTTTTTT. It is translated as CASSLDRGAGELFF.

The gene calls are TRBV28 and TRBJ2-1, with a tentative D call TRBD1 (6 bases). V was trimmed by 7 bases and J by 5 bases, leaving 12 bases between them. Germline CDR1 and CDR2: MDHEN and SYDVKM. CDR3 length equals 13 residues. CDR3: CASTEQGHNEQFF. The CDR3, as DNA: TGTGCCAGCACCGAACAGGGCCACAATGAGCAGTTCTTC.

The CDR3 is CASSLEARDNEQFF. CDR3 DNA sequence: TGTGCCAGCAGCTTAGAGGCCAGGGACAATGAGCAGTTCTTC. This chain uses TRBV7-2 with TRBJ2-1; maybe TRBD1 (5 bases). The CDR3 is made up of 14 amino acids. Trimming took off 1 base at V and 5 bases at J, with 9 bases between the two ends. Germline lookup yields CDR1 SGHTA and CDR2 FQGNSA.

The rearrangement uses TRBV27 and TRBJ2-6; 11 nucleotides agree with TRBD1. The length of the CDR3 is 18 residues. J gave up 0 bases and V 2 bases, and 3 bases lay outside the gene matches. CDR1 is MNHEY and CDR2 is SMNVEV in the germline V gene (reference sequence). In DNA form, the CDR3 reads TGTGCCAGCAGTTTAAGGACAGGGGGCTTCTCTGGGGCCAACGTCCTGACTTTC. Protein product: CASSLRTGGFSGANVLTF.

CDR3 sequence reads: CASTPRAGGNSEQFF. CDR3 nucleotide sequence: TGTGCCAGTACCCCTCGAGCGGGAGGTAATAGTGAGCAGTTCTTC. The V call is TRBV28, the J call TRBJ2-1; TRBD2 matches at 9 bases. Trimming cost V 9 bases and J 9 bases; bases outside gene matches: 15. The CDR3 totals 15 residues. CDR1 MDHEN and CDR2 SYDVKM come from the germline V gene.

The V and J genes are TRBV6-5 and TRBJ2-1; TRBD2 matches at 8 bases. The CDR3 is 16 residues long. CDR1 and CDR2 (germline): MNHEY, SVGAGI. V was pared by 4 bases and J by 4 bases, with 9 bases of the junction left unmatched. CDR3 amino acids: CASSWRETSVYNEQFF. The CDR3 DNA is TGTGCCAGCAGTTGGAGGGAGACTAGCGTATACAATGAGCAGTTCTTC.

The chain couples TRBV6-2 or TRBV6-3 to TRBJ2-7, with TRBD2 as a possible D gene (5 bases). CDR3 length: 16 residues. Trimming left V 2 bases short and J 0 bases short, with 14 bases between. CDR1 is MNHEY, CDR2 SVGEGT, per germline. The CDR3 nucleotides read TGTGCCAGCAGTTACGAGGGTTTGACTAACTCCTACGAGCAGTACTTC. Residues: CASSYEGLTNSYEQYF.

This chain links TRBV27 with TRBJ1-1; the D gene is possibly TRBD1 (5 bases). V lost 5 bases to trimming and J lost 2 bases, with 6 bases between them. The CDR3 length is 12 residues. Germline CDR1 is MNHEY and CDR2 is SMNVEV (reference sequence). The CDR3 coding sequence is TGTGCCAGCAGTACAGGAAACACTGAAGCTTTCTTT. It specifies CASSTGNTEAFF.

The chain recombines TRBV2 with TRBJ2-7; 10 bases agree with TRBD2. CDR3 length: 16 residues. Germline-derived CDR1 and CDR2 are SNHLY and FYNNEI. The ends lost 8 bases at V and 0 bases at J; junction bases unmatched: 10. The CDR3 DNA sequence: TGTGCCAGCCGAAAGGGGGCTAGCGGGAGCTCCTACGAGCAGTACTTC. It yields the protein CASRKGASGSSYEQYF.

The CDR3 protein is CASSLSRGTGANVLTF. The CDR3 nucleotides read TGTGCCAGCAGCTTATCACGGGGGACTGGGGCCAACGTCCTGACTTTC. This chain connects TRBV7-2 to TRBJ2-6; TRBD2 might be the D (6 bases). There are 16 residues in the CDR3. CDR1 is SGHTA, CDR2 FQGNSA, per germline. V shed 2 bases and J shed 2 bases, with 10 bases lying between them.

The chain employs TRBV18 and TRBJ1-6; 7 nucleotides align to TRBD1. V was pared by 2 bases and J by 2 bases, with 12 bases of the junction left unmatched. The CDR3 contains 19 residues. Looked up from germline, CDR1 is KGHSH and CDR2 is LQKENI. CDR3 nucleotides: TGTGCCAGCTCACCAGGACAGGTCACCGTTTCGACCTATAATTCACCCCTCCACTTT. It specifies CASSPGQVTVSTYNSPLHF.